The rows below give T cell receptor beta chains drawn from one sample of a study of response to subunit inactivated influenza vaccine. TCRdb ran MiXCR on the RT-PCR reads and lists one entry per CDR3 protein. The sample includes roughly 570,000 distinct CDR3 sequences, about 14% of them seen just once. The material was PBMCs from blood, obtained less than 13 days after vaccination. The source is a man aged 50 or older who received an inactivated influenza vaccine. CDR3s include the opening cysteine and the closing phenylalanine or tryptophan. D genes are given only for firm matches. Clone size is shown for a subset of rows, as once, few, many or a class of expanded clone.

DNA: TGTGCCAGCAGCTCGACTAGCGTGTATACGCAGTATTTT
CDR3: CASSSTSVYTQYF
size: NA
J: TRBJ2-3
D: TRBD2
V: TRBV7-9

DNA: TGTGCCACCAGCAGAGAGAGGGATGACTGGTACCAAGAGACCCAGTACTTC
CDR3: CATSRERDDWYQETQYF
size: few
J: TRBJ2-5
D: NA
V: TRBV15

DNA: TGTGCCAGCTCACCACGGGCAGGGGATAAGGAGACCCAGTACTTC
CDR3: CASSPRAGDKETQYF
size: NA
J: TRBJ2-5
D: NA
V: TRBV18

DNA: TGCGCCAGCAGCTTAGACAGGGGGCTCGGTACAGATACGCAGTATTTT
CDR3: CASSLDRGLGTDTQYF
size: many
J: TRBJ2-3
D: TRBD1
V: TRBV5-1

DNA: TGTGCCAGCAGCCGACAAACAGGGCCCGAGTCACCCCTCCACTTT
CDR3: CASSRQTGPESPLHF
size: NA
J: TRBJ1-6
D: NA
V: TRBV4-2

DNA: TGTGCCAGCAGTCAAACAGGGGTCGAGCAGTACTTC
CDR3: CASSQTGVEQYF
size: NA
J: TRBJ2-7
D: TRBD1
V: TRBV2

DNA: TGTGCCAGCAGCCCCAGTGGGGGGGTAGACACCGGGGAGCTGTTTTTT
CDR3: CASSPSGGVDTGELFF
size: NA
J: TRBJ2-2
D: TRBD2
V: TRBV5-4

DNA: TGTGCCAGCAGTGTACTCGGGGGGGAGCAGTACTTC
CDR3: CASSVLGGEQYF
size: few
J: TRBJ2-7
D: TRBD2
V: TRBV6-6

DNA: TGTGCCAGCAGGTATAGCGGGAGCGCTGGTGAGCAGTTCTTC
CDR3: CASRYSGSAGEQFF
size: NA
J: TRBJ2-1
D: TRBD2
V: TRBV12-3/TRBV12-4

DNA: TGTGCCAGCAGCTTTCAATGGGATCAGCCCCAGCATTTT
CDR3: CASSFQWDQPQHF
size: NA
J: TRBJ1-5
D: NA
V: TRBV7-2

DNA: TGTGCCTGGAGGATACAGGGGCCTAGCACAGATACGCAGTATTTT
CDR3: CAWRIQGPSTDTQYF
size: NA
J: TRBJ2-3
D: TRBD1
V: TRBV30

DNA: TGTGCCAGCAGCTCAGGGGAGGCTACGCAGTATTTT
CDR3: CASSSGEATQYF
size: NA
J: TRBJ2-3
D: NA
V: TRBV6-2/TRBV6-3

DNA: TGTGCCAGCTCACCAGGCTTAATGGAGCAGTACTTC
CDR3: CASSPGLMEQYF
size: NA
J: TRBJ2-7
D: NA
V: TRBV18

DNA: TGCGCCAGCAGTGCGGCAGGGCTAGGGAATGAGCAGTTCTTC
CDR3: CASSAAGLGNEQFF
size: NA
J: TRBJ2-1
D: NA
V: TRBV10-1

DNA: TGCGCCAGCAGCCAAGATGCTAGCTTGGGCCTGGAGCAGTACTTC
CDR3: CASSQDASLGLEQYF
size: NA
J: TRBJ2-7
D: NA
V: TRBV4-3